This T cell receptor (beta chain) emerged from a study of metastatic and nonmetastatic thyroid tumors. Whole-study results and caveats: Compared with benign nodules, malignant thyroid tumors were reported to have significantly higher TCR beta diversity in both blood and tumor.

This clone was found a few times. The target antigen is unknown. J gave up 2 bases and V 6 bases, and 8 bases lay outside the gene matches. Germline values: CDR1 MNHEY, CDR2 SMNVEV (reference sequence). This CDR3 is built from 16 residues. With MiXCR, TCRdb reprocessed the PCR reads. The sample includes around 18,000 clones, about 19% seen only once; the top ten take around 15%. Each patient came to thyroid surgery without any prior treatment (of any kind). The TCR sequence derives from a female donor with papillary thyroid cancer or a benign thyroid nodule (not recorded which). Some clones in this sample may be carry-over from other donors' samples. Sequences were obtained from tumor tissue. V gene TRBV27 combines with J gene TRBJ2-2, with 8 bases aligning to TRBD2. CDR3 residues: CASSRGGTRNTGELFF. The CDR3, as DNA: TGTGCCAGCAGCCGAGGGGGGACTAGAAACACCGGGGAGCTGTTTTTT.